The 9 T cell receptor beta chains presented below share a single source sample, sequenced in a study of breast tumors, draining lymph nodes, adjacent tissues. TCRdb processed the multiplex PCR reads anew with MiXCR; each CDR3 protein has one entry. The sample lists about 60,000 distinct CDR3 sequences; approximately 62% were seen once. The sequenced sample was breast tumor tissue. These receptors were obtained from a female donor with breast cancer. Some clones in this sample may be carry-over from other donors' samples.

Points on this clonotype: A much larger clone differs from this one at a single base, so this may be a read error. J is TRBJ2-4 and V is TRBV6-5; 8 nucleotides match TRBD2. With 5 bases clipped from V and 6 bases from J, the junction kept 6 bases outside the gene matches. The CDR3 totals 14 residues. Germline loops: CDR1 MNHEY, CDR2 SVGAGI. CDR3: CASSPGLALNIQYF. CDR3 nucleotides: TGTGCCAGCAGTCCTGGACTAGCCTTAAACATTCAGTACTTC.

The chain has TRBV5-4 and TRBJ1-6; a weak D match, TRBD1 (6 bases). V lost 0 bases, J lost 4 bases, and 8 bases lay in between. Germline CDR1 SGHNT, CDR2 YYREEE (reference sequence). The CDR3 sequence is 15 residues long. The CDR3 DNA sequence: TGTGCCAGCAGCTTGGCCGGGACATATAATTCACCCCTCCACTTT. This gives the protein CASSLAGTYNSPLHF. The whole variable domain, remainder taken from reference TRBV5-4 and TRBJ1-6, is ETGVTQSPTHLIKTRGQQVTLRCSSQSGHNTVSWYQQALGQGPQFIFQYYREEENGRGNFPPRFSGLQFPNYSSELNVNALELDDSALYLCASSLAGTYNSPLHFGNGTRLTVT.

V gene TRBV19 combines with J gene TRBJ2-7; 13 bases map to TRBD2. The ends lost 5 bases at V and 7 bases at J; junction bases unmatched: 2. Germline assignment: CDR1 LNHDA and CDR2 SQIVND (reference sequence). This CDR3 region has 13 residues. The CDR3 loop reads CASSPGLAGEQYF. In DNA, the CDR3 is TGTGCCAGTAGTCCGGGACTAGCGGGAGAGCAGTACTTC.

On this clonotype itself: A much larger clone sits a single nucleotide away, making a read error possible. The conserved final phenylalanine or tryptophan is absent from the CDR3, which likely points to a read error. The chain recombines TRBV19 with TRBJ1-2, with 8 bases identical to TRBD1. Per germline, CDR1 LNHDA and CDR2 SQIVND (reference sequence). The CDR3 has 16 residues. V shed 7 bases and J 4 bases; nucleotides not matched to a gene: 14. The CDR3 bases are TGTGCCAGTAACCAGCACAGGGGGAGTTCGAGCTATGGCTACACCTCC. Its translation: CASNQHRGSSSYGYTS.

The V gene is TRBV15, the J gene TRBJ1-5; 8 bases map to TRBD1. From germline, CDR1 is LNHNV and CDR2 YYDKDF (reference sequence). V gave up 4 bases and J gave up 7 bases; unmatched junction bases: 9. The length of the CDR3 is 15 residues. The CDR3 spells CATSTSRQGKQPQHF. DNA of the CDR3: TGTGCCACCAGCACCTCCCGACAGGGGAAACAGCCCCAGCATTTT.

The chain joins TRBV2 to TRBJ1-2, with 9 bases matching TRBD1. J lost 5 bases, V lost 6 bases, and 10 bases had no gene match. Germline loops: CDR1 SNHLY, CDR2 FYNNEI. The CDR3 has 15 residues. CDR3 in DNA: TGTGCCAGCAGGGCGGGGACAGGGACGACTTATGGCTACACCTTC. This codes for CASRAGTGTTYGYTF.

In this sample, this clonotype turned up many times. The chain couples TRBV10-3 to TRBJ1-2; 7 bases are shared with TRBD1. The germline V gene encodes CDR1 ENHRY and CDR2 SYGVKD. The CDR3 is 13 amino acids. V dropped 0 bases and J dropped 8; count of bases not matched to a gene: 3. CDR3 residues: CAISESTGAGYTF. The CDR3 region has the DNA TGTGCCATCAGTGAGTCCACAGGGGCCGGCTACACCTTC.

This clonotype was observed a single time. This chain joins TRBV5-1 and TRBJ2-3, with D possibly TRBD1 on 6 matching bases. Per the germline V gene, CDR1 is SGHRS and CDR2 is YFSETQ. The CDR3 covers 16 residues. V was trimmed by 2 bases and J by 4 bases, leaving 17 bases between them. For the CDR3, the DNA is TGCGCCAGCAGCTTACTTCGACAGGTCCGGTCAGATACGCAGTATTTT. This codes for CASSLLRQVRSDTQYF.

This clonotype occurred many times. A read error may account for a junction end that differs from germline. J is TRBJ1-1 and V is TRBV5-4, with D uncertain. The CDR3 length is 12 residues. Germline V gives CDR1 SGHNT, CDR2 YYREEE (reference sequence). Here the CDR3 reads CATQQPNSEAFF. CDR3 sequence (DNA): TGTGCCACCCAGCAGCCGAACTCTGAAGCTTTCTTT.